This T cell receptor beta chain stems from a study of Ad26.COV2.S vaccination and SARS-CoV-2 variants. Study background: In the study, Ad26.COV2.S was injected intramuscularly once, or twice 56 days apart.

Sequencing was performed with immunoSEQ multiplex PCR; in TCRdb, only in-frame clones are kept and a portion is missing. The sample shows 300,000 to 500,000 clones, less than 90% of them seen only once. Described treatment: some 20 received Ad26.COV2.S at low or high dose, single or two shots; several received placebo; per-sample allocation not given. The investigators took samples on day 63 after the first vaccine or placebo injection. Between the trimmed V and J ends, which lost 9 bases and 8 bases, there was a span of 16 bases. The CDR3 has 12 residues. Germline V gives CDR1 LNHDA, CDR2 SQIVND (reference sequence).

This material consisted of peripheral blood, taken in a trial of Ad26.COV2.S vaccine versus placebo. This sequence joins TRBV19 and TRBJ1-2; tentatively, D is TRBD1 (6 bases). The TCR originated in a person aged 18-65 years who received the Ad26.COV2.S COVID-19 vaccine or a placebo. CDR3 nucleotide sequence: TGTGCCAGCCTCAGGGGATACGAGGGCTACACCTTC. The encoded protein is CASLRGYEGYTF.